This T cell receptor (beta chain) was documented in a study of T cell clonality in common variable immunodeficiency. Whole-study findings and limits: Fewer deletions and N-nucleotide insertions were reportedly seen in common variable immunodeficiency TCR beta sequences.

This clone was recorded many times. Its antigen is still unknown. The read stops 3 residues short of the end of the CDR3; the missing end is completed from the germline J gene. Germline CDR1 is DFQATT and CDR2 is SNEGSKA (reference sequence). V lost 7 bases to trimming and J lost 2 bases, with 19 bases between them. The CDR3 extends over 15 amino acids. This table comes from immunoSEQ multiplex PCR, and its TCRdb copy is limited to in-frame clones, with some not included. The specimen has 20,000 or so clones, none found just once. This rearrangement joins TRBV20-1 to TRBJ2-3, with D tentatively TRBD1 (6 bases). The TCR was taken from a human donor with common variable immunodeficiency. Sequenced sample: peripheral blood mononuclear cells. The CDR3 spells CSVPPGTYYTDTQYF. The part of the CDR3 DNA that was read is TGCAGTGTCCCCCCCGGGACATACTACACAGATACG.